These 19 T cell receptor beta chains were sequenced from one sample in a study of CD8 T cells in Susac syndrome. RNA in amounts of roughly 0.5 to 1 ug was reverse transcribed with random hexamers. MiXCR, applied by TCRdb to the immunoSEQ multiplex PCR reads, yields one record per CDR3 protein. In the table there are 100,000 to 150,000 distinct CDR3 sequences, roughly 93% of which are singletons. Sequencing was done on a sample of CD8+ T cells from PBMCs. These receptors were obtained from a human donor with multiple sclerosis.

The chain links TRBV4-1 to TRBJ1-3; D unresolved. The CDR3 sequence is 17 residues long. CDR1 MGHRA and CDR2 YSYEKL come from the germline V gene. Trimming shortened V by 8 bases and J by 4 bases, and 24 bases separated the two germline ends. CDR3 DNA: TGCGCCAGCTCCTCCAAACCGCCCTCGCTCTACGGAAACACCATATATTTT. Translation gives CASSSKPPSLYGNTIYF.

The chain joins TRBV12-5 to TRBJ1-4; D unresolved. Germline V gives CDR1 LGHNT, CDR2 FRNRAP. Trimming shortened V by 7 bases and J by 16 bases, and 22 bases separated the two germline ends. This CDR3 has 13 residues. CDR3 amino acids: CASALMPGTSPFF. The CDR3 DNA follows: TGTGCTAGTGCCCTAATGCCAGGCACCTCCCCGTTTTTT.

V and J are TRBV5-1 and TRBJ1-1; the D is unclear. CDR1 is SGHRS and CDR2 is YFSETQ in the germline V gene. The CDR3 totals 15 residues. Trimming cost V 1 base and J 5 bases, with 15 bases left between them. The DNA for the CDR3 is TGCGCCAGCAGCTTGAGGTGGGGATGGAGTACTGAAGCTTTCTTT. It encodes CASSLRWGWSTEAFF. Using reference TRBV5-1 and TRBJ1-1 for the parts outside the CDR3, the full variable domain is KAGVTQTPRYLIKTRGQQVTLSCSPISGHRSVSWYQQTPGQGLQFLFEYFSETQRNKGNFPGRFSGRQFSNSRSEMNVSTLELGDSALYLCASSLRWGWSTEAFFGQGTRLTVV.

The chain recombines TRBV4-1 with TRBJ2-7; 7 bases line up with TRBD1. Germline CDR1 and CDR2: MGHRA and YSYEKL. The CDR3 sequence is 12 residues long. V shed 4 bases and J 9 bases; nucleotides not matched to a gene: 6. The CDR3 DNA reads as TGCGCCAGCAGCCCCCAAGGGGGCCCGCAGTACTTC. Translating gives CASSPQGGPQYF.

This clonotype came up once. V usage is TRBV3-1 and J usage is TRBJ2-1; 10 bases align to TRBD2. The CDR3 loop spans 17 amino acids. J gave up 5 bases and V 0 bases, and 7 bases lay outside the gene matches. Germline V gene sequence: CDR1 LGHDT, CDR2 YNNKEL (reference sequence). In DNA form, the CDR3 reads TGTGCCAGCAGCCAAGATTTCAGCGGGGGGGCCAACAATGAGCAGTTCTTC. Its protein product is CASSQDFSGGANNEQFF.

The rearrangement uses TRBV13 and TRBJ2-7; TRBD1 aligns across 7 bases. Per the germline V gene, CDR1 is PRHDT and CDR2 is FYEKMQ (reference sequence). This CDR3 contains 15 residues. After removal of 5 bases from V and 0 bases from J, the junction contained 7 bases not matched to a gene. CDR3 in amino acids: CASSPYRGDSYEQYF. The CDR3 bases are TGTGCCAGCAGCCCTTACAGGGGAGACTCCTACGAGCAGTACTTC. Drawing the rest from reference TRBV13 and TRBJ2-7, the complete variable domain is AAGVIQSPRHLIKEKRETATLKCYPIPRHDTVYWYQQGPGQDPQFLISFYEKMQSDKGSIPDRFSAQQFSDYHSELNMSSLELGDSALYFCASSPYRGDSYEQYFGPGTRLTVT.

The V gene is TRBV2, the J gene TRBJ2-7; D possibly corresponds to TRBD1 (7 bases). V was pared by 11 bases and J by 1 base, with 12 bases between. The CDR3 runs 12 residues. Germline V lookup: CDR1 SNHLY, CDR2 FYNNEI. The CDR3, as DNA: TGTGCCTCGCAGGGGGGATCCTACGAGCAGTACGTC. Amino acids: CASQGGSYEQYV.

The J gene is TRBJ1-5, the V gene TRBV7-2, with TRBD1 matching over 7 bases. The CDR3 is 15 amino acids. V lost 5 bases and J lost 6; bases outside the gene matches: 10. CDR1 is SGHTA, CDR2 FQGNSA, per germline. In DNA, the CDR3 is TGTGCCAGCAGCGGGACGACAGGGTTCGGTCAGCCCCAGCATTTT. Protein sequence: CASSGTTGFGQPQHF.

The chain carries TRBV3-1 and TRBJ1-5, with D hard to call. Germline loops: CDR1 LGHDT, CDR2 YNNKEL (reference sequence). With 0 bases removed from V and 0 bases from J, the gap between germline ends came to 6 bases. The CDR3 length is 15 residues. The CDR3 is CASSQDRYSNQPQHF. For the CDR3, the DNA is TGTGCCAGCAGCCAAGACAGATATAGCAATCAGCCCCAGCATTTT.

CDR3 region: CSVGQYSNQPQHF. The DNA for the CDR3 is TGCAGCGTTGGACAGTATAGCAATCAGCCCCAGCATTTT. The chain employs TRBV29-1 and TRBJ1-5, with D tentatively TRBD1 (5 bases). V shed 4 bases and J shed 0 bases, with 7 bases lying between them. Germline V gene lookup returns CDR1 SQVTM and CDR2 ANQGSEA. The CDR3 spans 13 residues.

The chain has TRBV6-6 and TRBJ2-7; either TRBD1 or TRBD2 may fit D (5 bases each). The V end was cut by 7 bases, the J end by 1 base, with 11 bases between. CDR3 length equals 13 residues. Per the germline V gene, CDR1 is MNHNY and CDR2 is SVGAGI (reference sequence). This CDR3 is CASTRGVSYEQYV. The CDR3 DNA is TGTGCCAGCACCCGAGGGGTATCCTACGAGCAGTACGTC.

In this sample, this clonotype turned up once. The V call is TRBV7-9, the J call TRBJ2-1, with 9 bases identical to TRBD1. Germline CDR1 is SEHNR and CDR2 is FQNEAQ (reference sequence). V trimming: 3 bases; J trimming: 6 bases; junction bases outside the gene matches: 9. The CDR3 sequence is 16 residues long. CDR3 region: CASSFPEGQGFNEQFF. In nucleotides, the CDR3 is TGTGCCAGCAGCTTCCCAGAGGGACAGGGATTCAATGAGCAGTTCTTC.

DNA of the CDR3: TGTGCCAGCAGTTTGGGGGGGAAGGGGACTGGCTACACCTTC. This sequence encodes CASSLGGKGTGYTF. The genes are TRBV27 and TRBJ1-2; possibly TRBD1 for D (5 bases). The CDR3 spans 14 residues. V shed 3 bases and J shed 7 bases, with 15 bases lying between them. Per the germline V gene, CDR1 is MNHEY and CDR2 is SMNVEV (reference sequence).

The rearrangement uses TRBV6-1 and TRBJ1-5; weak D call: TRBD1 (6 bases). This CDR3 is 15 amino acids long. Per the germline V gene, CDR1 is MNHNS and CDR2 is SASEGT. Trimming removed 8 bases at V and 9 bases at J, with 23 bases between. CDR3 amino acids: CASGVRDTASWPQHF. CDR3 nucleotides: TGTGCCAGCGGGGTCCGGGACACCGCGAGTTGGCCCCAGCATTTT.

V is TRBV28 and J is TRBJ2-7; D tentatively fits TRBD1 or TRBD2 (5 bases each). V was pared by 8 bases and J by 7 bases, with 21 bases between. CDR1 is MDHEN, CDR2 SYDVKM, per germline. The CDR3 loop spans 14 amino acids. This CDR3 reads CASFPGTPLGEQYF. The CDR3 DNA reads TGTGCCAGCTTCCCCGGGACGCCCTTGGGGGAGCAGTACTTC.

This clonotype was seen more than once but under ten times. The rearrangement links TRBV25-1 to TRBJ2-2; D not resolved. V lost 5 bases and J 5 bases, leaving 6 bases between the germline ends. Germline values: CDR1 MGHDK, CDR2 SYGVNS. The CDR3 contains 12 residues. The CDR3 sequence: CASSPRTGELFF. CDR3 bases: TGTGCCAGCAGTCCTCGGACCGGGGAGCTGTTTTTT.

The V call is TRBV27, the J call TRBJ2-7; a weak D match, TRBD2 (5 bases). V shed 8 bases and J shed 4 bases, with 30 bases lying between them. The germline V gene has CDR1 MNHEY and CDR2 SMNVEV (reference sequence). The CDR3 loop spans 18 amino acids. CDR3 residues: CASPLEPPGSRFSYEQYV. CDR3 sequence (DNA): TGTGCCAGCCCCTTGGAGCCTCCGGGATCAAGGTTCTCGTACGAGCAGTACGTC.

This sequence joins TRBV27 and TRBJ1-2; D ambiguous. CDR3 length: 12 residues. V lost 5 bases to trimming and J lost 1 base, with 5 bases between them. Germline assignment: CDR1 MNHEY and CDR2 SMNVEV (reference sequence). The DNA of the CDR3 is TGTGCCAGCAGTCCGCATAACTATGGCTACACCTTC. Its translation is CASSPHNYGYTF.

The chain is built from TRBV5-1 and TRBJ2-2; 8 bases are shared with TRBD1. The CDR3 length is 16 residues. Germline CDR1 SGHRS, CDR2 YFSETQ. Trimming at V came to 4 bases and at J to 3 bases, leaving 8 bases not matched to a gene. CDR3 in amino acids: CASSPPGQDYTGELFF. For the CDR3, the DNA is TGCGCCAGCAGCCCGCCGGGACAGGATTACACCGGGGAGCTGTTTTTT.